This T cell receptor beta chain was identified in a study of control samples from healthy donors and cancer patients. Sequencing used immunoSEQ multiplex PCR; TCRdb keeps in-frame clones, though not all of them. The table includes some 90,000 clones, about 89% detected once. Trimming removed 8 bases at V and 4 bases at J, with 14 bases between. This CDR3 has 13 residues. Germline V gene lookup returns CDR1 LNHDA and CDR2 SQIVND (reference sequence). The sequenced sample consisted of blood. This receptor was identified in a woman aged 60-75 years in good health. The J gene is TRBJ2-5, the V gene TRBV19; D may be TRBD2 (5 bases). Here the CDR3 reads CASSLAGRETQYF. In nucleotides, the CDR3 is TGTGCCAGTTCCTTGGCGGGCCGAGAGACCCAGTACTTC.